Each of the 9 T cell receptor beta chains below was sequenced from the same sample in a study of cytomegalovirus exposure and HLA in healthy donors. Use of 60 Vbeta and 13 Jbeta primers characterized the PCR. TCRdb's copy holds only in-frame clones and misses some; the assay was immunoSEQ multiplex PCR. This sample lists about 140,000 clones; its ten largest clones have 0.75% to 1%. Input material: PBMCs. The receptors originated from a male donor in good health and CMV-seronegative.

Note on this clone: Germline and junction disagree at one end, which may indicate a read error. The chain recombines TRBV29-1 with TRBJ2-5; 12 nucleotides match TRBD2. Germline V lookup: CDR1 SQVTM, CDR2 ANQGSEA. CDR3 length: 11 residues. Here the CDR3 reads CSVGTSGAGDF. The CDR3 DNA follows: TGCAGCGTTGGGACTAGCGGGGCCGGGGACTTC.

This rearrangement joins TRBV6-1 to TRBJ1-5; D may be TRBD1 (6 bases). Deletions cut 0 bases from V and 9 bases from J, with 9 bases between. The CDR3 extends over 13 amino acids. Germline V gene data show CDR1 as MNHNS and CDR2 as SASEGT. In DNA form, the CDR3 reads TGTGCCAGCAGTGAAGCGGGGGCTCCGCCCCAGCATTTT. It yields the protein CASSEAGAPPQHF.

J is TRBJ1-5 and V is TRBV23-1; D not resolved. TRBV23-1 is annotated as an ORF whose role is uncertain. V lost 5 bases, J lost 0 bases, and 20 bases lay in between. The CDR3 extends over 18 amino acids. The CDR3 sequence is CASSKVTPDRDSNQPQHF. The CDR3 DNA is TGCGCCAGCAGTAAGGTAACCCCGGACCGGGATAGCAATCAGCCCCAGCATTTT.

The chain carries TRBV5-1 and TRBJ2-7; 8 bases line up with TRBD1. Trimming at V came to 1 base and at J to 2 bases, leaving 2 bases not matched to a gene. Germline loops: CDR1 SGHRS, CDR2 YFSETQ. This CDR3 is 14 amino acids long. Here the CDR3 reads CASSLQGATYEQYF. CDR3 in DNA: TGCGCCAGCAGCTTGCAGGGGGCCACCTACGAGCAGTACTTC. Full variable domain (rest looked up from reference TRBV5-1 and TRBJ2-7): KAGVTQTPRYLIKTRGQQVTLSCSPISGHRSVSWYQQTPGQGLQFLFEYFSETQRNKGNFPGRFSGRQFSNSRSEMNVSTLELGDSALYLCASSLQGATYEQYFGPGTRLTVT.

This chain uses TRBV7-8 with TRBJ1-4; D is possibly TRBD1 (5 bases). This CDR3 has 16 residues. V was trimmed by 6 bases and J by 5 bases, leaving 19 bases between them. The germline gives CDR1 SGHVS, CDR2 FQNEAQ. The CDR3: CASSRSRGLSNEKLFF. CDR3 DNA: TGTGCCAGCAGTCGGAGTAGGGGACTCTCGAATGAAAAACTGTTTTTT.

The chain employs TRBV5-1 and TRBJ1-3; D gene unclear. Trimming stripped 3 bases from V and 4 bases from J, with 14 bases between. This CDR3 spans 15 amino acids. Germline V gives CDR1 SGHRS, CDR2 YFSETQ. The CDR3 here is CASSSEAGPGNTIYF. The DNA for the CDR3 is TGCGCCAGCAGCTCCGAAGCTGGGCCAGGAAACACCATATATTTT.

The V gene is TRBV5-5, the J gene TRBJ2-1; D possibly corresponds to TRBD2 (7 bases). The CDR3 has 18 residues. The germline V gene has CDR1 SGHKS and CDR2 YYEKEE (reference sequence). Trimming removed 0 bases from V and 4 bases from J, with 20 bases in between. The CDR3 DNA sequence: TGTGCCAGCAGCTTGGAACTAGCGTTGGTCAGGGGTTACAATGAGCAGTTCTTC. This translates into CASSLELALVRGYNEQFF.

V gene TRBV7-3 combines with J gene TRBJ2-5; 9 bases match TRBD2. The CDR3 length is 15 residues. The V gene's germline CDR1 is SGHTA and CDR2 FQGTGA. V dropped 5 bases and J dropped 1; count of bases not matched to a gene: 5. DNA for the CDR3: TGTGCCAGCAGCCCGCAGCGGGGGGTCCAAGAGACCCAGTACTTC. Translated, it gives CASSPQRGVQETQYF.

The genes are TRBV19 and TRBJ1-5; 10 nucleotides align to TRBD1. The CDR3 length is 15 residues. Trimming removed 1 base from V and 5 bases from J; junction bases left unmatched: 2. Germline CDR1 LNHDA, CDR2 SQIVND (reference sequence). CDR3 DNA sequence: TGTGCCAGTAGTATAGGACAGGGGGCCTATCAGCCCCAGCATTTT. It translates to CASSIGQGAYQPQHF.